This TCR beta chain is drawn from a study of Ad26.COV2.S vaccination and SARS-CoV-2 variants. As for the study in general: Intramuscular Ad26.COV2.S doses were given once or twice, 56 days apart.

As concerns this clone: Its antigen is unidentified.

Sample treatment: roughly 18 received Ad26.COV2.S at low or high dose, single or two shots; five or six received placebo; per-sample allocation not given. Day 63 following the first vaccine or placebo injection was when the samples were taken. Expression of Wuhan-strain SARS-CoV-2 spike came from the Ad26 vector that formed the vaccine. General study points: Ad26.COV2.S recipients had broader spike-specific TCRs (P = 0.0014).

This table comes from immunoSEQ multiplex PCR, and its TCRdb copy is limited to in-frame clones, with some not included. Here the sample spans some 400,000 clones, about 88% being singletons. Germline-derived CDR1 and CDR2 are MDHEN and SYDVKM. The ends were cut back, 6 bases at V and 2 bases at J, with 11 bases in the middle. The CDR3 is 13 residues long. The TCR was taken from a person between 18 and 65 years old who received the Ad26.COV2.S COVID-19 vaccine or a placebo. The genes are TRBV28 and TRBJ2-7; D not resolved. This specimen was peripheral blood, taken in a trial of Ad26.COV2.S vaccine versus placebo. The CDR3 sequence is CASSPEPTYEQYF. The CDR3 nucleotides read TGTGCCAGCAGCCCCGAACCTACCTACGAGCAGTACTTC. Drawing the rest from reference TRBV28 and TRBJ2-7, the complete variable domain is DVKVTQSSRYLVKRTGEKVFLECVQDMDHENMFWYRQDPGLGLRLIYFSYDVKMKEKGDIPEGYSVSREKKERFSLILESASTNQTSMYLCASSPEPTYEQYFGPGTRLTVT.